This TCR beta chain was sequenced in a study of read filtering for tumor transcriptome and immune sequencing. The CDR3 has 13 residues. The germline gives CDR1 DFQATT, CDR2 SNEGSKA (reference sequence). The V end was cut by 3 bases, the J end by 0 bases, with 8 bases between. The library was built from roughly 400 ng RNA with molecular barcoded adaptors for alpha/delta and beta/gamma chains. TCRdb ran MiXCR on the reads and lists one entry per CDR3 protein. The sample includes nearly 60,000 distinct CDR3 sequences, 9% to 15% of them seen just once. The sample holds many counts of this clonotype. The rearrangement links TRBV20-1 to TRBJ1-1; D call uncertain. Sample: a population of CD138-negative cells sorted from bone marrow. The sequence was obtained from a donor at least 40 years old with multiple myeloma. In nucleotides, the CDR3 is TGCAGTGCTAGTCGCTCCTTGAACACTGAAGCTTTCTTT. It translates to CSASRSLNTEAFF.